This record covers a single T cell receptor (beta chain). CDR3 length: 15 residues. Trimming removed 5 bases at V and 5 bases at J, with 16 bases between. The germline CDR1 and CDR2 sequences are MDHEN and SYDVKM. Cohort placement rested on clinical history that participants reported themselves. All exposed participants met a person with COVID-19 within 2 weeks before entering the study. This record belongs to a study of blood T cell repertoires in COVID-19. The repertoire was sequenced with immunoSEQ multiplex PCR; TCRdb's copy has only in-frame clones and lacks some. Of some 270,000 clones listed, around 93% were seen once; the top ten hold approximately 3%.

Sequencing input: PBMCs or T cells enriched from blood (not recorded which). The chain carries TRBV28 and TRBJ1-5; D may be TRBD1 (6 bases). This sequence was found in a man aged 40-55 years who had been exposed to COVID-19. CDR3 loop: CASSRTEPWDQPQHF. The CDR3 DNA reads TGTGCCAGCAGTCGGACAGAGCCTTGGGATCAGCCCCAGCATTTT.